This T cell receptor (beta chain) was identified in a study of regulatory dendritic cells for organ transplantation (dated by TCRdb to 2016 to 2017). In the study overall: Before and after allostimulation with regulatory or mature dendritic cells, TCRbeta repertoires were sequenced from sorted naive and memory CD4+ and CD8+ T cells. Here is what the overall study found, with its caveats: Only a couple of subjects were sequenced, and considerable between-individual heterogeneity in the alloreactive memory CD8+ T cell pool was noted by the authors. In both subjects, allostimulation led to expansion of memory CD8+ clones, though the expansion induced by regulatory dendritic cells appeared to be more limited than that induced by mature dendritic cells. Among the resting subsets, the most alloreactive TCR clonotypes were found in memory CD8+ T cells. Repertoires were highly diverse in naive CD4+ and CD8+ T cells, less diverse in memory cells, and most oligoclonal in memory CD8+ cells.

Multiplexed two-step PCR with Vbeta-specific forward primers and Jbeta-specific reverse primers was used to amplify TCRbeta CDR3 regions. Through the immunoSEQ service, TCRbeta libraries were sequenced on an Illumina instrument. In the source study's methods: IMGT annotation was used to assign V, D and J genes, and synthetic CDR3 analogues were used to correct the counts for multiplex PCR bias. The immunoSEQ Analyzer calculated repertoire clonality as one minus the normalized Shannon entropy. Clonal expansion was defined using Fisher's exact test with Benjamini-Hochberg false discovery rate control and a two-tailed threshold of P<0.01. As stored in TCRdb, this immuneACCESS dataset retains in-frame rearrangements with V and J assigned. A fraction of the clones does not appear; measured against another copy, unresolved V genes explain less than half of the discrepancy, and the remainder lacks a known reason. That table is the source of V, J and clone size, and D and trimming were worked out from the DNA. The table for this sample lists some 35,000 clones; approximately 90% of them were counted only once. The ten largest clones capture around 0.11% of the sample.

Naive T cells were sorted as CD45RA+ and memory T cells as CD45RO+ CD4+ or CD8+ cells by FACS. Two healthy control subjects provided the T cells used for TCR sequencing. Unstimulated sorted T cell subsets served as baseline controls for the mixed lymphocyte reactions. The Qiagen DNeasy Blood & Tissue Kit was used to extract genomic DNA. Details on this clone: Its antigen is unknown. No qualities accompany the bases; no much larger clone lies one base away.

The clonotype was recovered from a human donor in good health. The specimen was naive CD8+ T cells from blood. This specimen's cell subset or site label, per the study, means: CD45RA+ naive T cells.

The sequenced DNA is TGTGCCAGTAGGTTTGGGTACACCGGGGAGCTGTTTTTT. It translates to CASRFGYTGELFF. The chain is assembled from TRBV19 and TRBJ2-2; the D gene is not confidently resolved. The CDR3 measures 13 amino acids from cysteine to phenylalanine. Solely the CDR3 DNA is kept, with 39 bases framed from the first base. CDR1 and CDR2 were assigned from the germline V gene (reference sequence) as LNHDA and SQIVND. Cut back by 6 bases and 3 bases, the V and J ends lie 8 bases apart.